This T cell receptor beta chain was sequenced during a study of T-cell memory formation after mild COVID-19. Study-wide results and limits: Clones that contracted clustered mainly in CM and EM if CD4+ and in EMRA if CD8+.

This clonotype occurred a few times. Its antigen is as yet unknown. CDR3 length: 17 amino acids. Germline V gives CDR1 MGHRA, CDR2 YSYEKL. Trimming took off 1 base at V and 3 bases at J, with 18 bases between the two ends. Barcoded TCR alpha and TCR beta cDNA libraries with UMIs came from 5'RACE using constant-segment primers. TCRdb re-derived calls from the 5' RACE reads in MiXCR, one entry per CDR3 protein. The top ten hold 20% to 25% of the sample, which has more than 300,000 distinct CDR3 sequences, more than 20% seen once. The chain combines TRBV4-1 with TRBJ1-1; tentative D call: TRBD1 (5 bases). This receptor was taken from a young man who had mild COVID-19 (a few samples of this study predate the infection). Cell type and time point are not known. Sequences were obtained from PBMCs or a T cell subset sorted from them (not recorded which). The CDR3 spells CASSQAVSGGGYTEAFF. The CDR3 DNA sequence: TGCGCCAGCAGCCAAGCCGTGAGCGGGGGGGGTTACACTGAAGCTTTCTTT.